This T cell receptor beta chain was observed in a study of beta chain features in type 1 diabetes. Turning to the study itself: Healthy donors and patients had similar age, gender and cell yields.

Trimming stripped 0 bases from V and 4 bases from J, with 13 bases between. Germline V gives CDR1 SGHDT, CDR2 YYEEEE. This CDR3 is 15 amino acids long. Sorted CD4+ subsets: naive, central memory, regulatory, stem cell-like memory (CD45RO/CCR7/CD25/CD127/CD95/CD27 panel). The entirety of the isolated RNA underwent reverse transcription, so expressed TCRB transcripts were sequenced. Deep immunoSEQ sequencing covered naive, central memory and regulatory T cell samples. The repertoire was sequenced with immunoSEQ multiplex PCR; TCRdb's copy has only in-frame clones and lacks some. Seen here are approximately 160,000 clones, about 8.1% observed once, and the top ten hold approximately 0.65%. This clone was found a few times. Its antigen is undetermined. Study observations and caveats: Patients with Type 1 diabetes showed moderately but significantly shorter TCRB CDR3s in all four CD4+ subsets.

Sequences were obtained from central memory CD4+ T cells from blood. This TCR came from a man between 18 and 29 years old in good health. This chain links TRBV5-6 with TRBJ1-2; D possibly corresponds to TRBD1 (5 bases). DNA of the CDR3: TGTGCCAGCAGCTTGGACACAGGTTGGGTCTATGGCTACACCTTC. It translates to CASSLDTGWVYGYTF.